A selection of T cell receptor beta chains follows, all from one sample in a study of cytomegalovirus exposure and HLA in healthy donors. Sequencing was performed with immunoSEQ multiplex PCR; in TCRdb, only in-frame clones are kept and a portion is missing. The sample carries about 150,000 clones, roughly four fifths recorded once. The sequenced sample consisted of PBMCs. These receptors were taken from a man aged 30 to 45 in good health and CMV-seropositive. Each CDR3 is given with its conserved first and last residue. The D gene is left open where the match is weak.

CDR3 DNA: TGCGCCAGCAGCCTTAGGGGCCTAGCGGGAGGGCCAGGGGAAGATACGCAGTATTTT
CDR3 protein: CASSLRGLAGGPGEDTQYF
J gene: TRBJ2-3
V gene: TRBV4-1
D gene: TRBD2

CDR3 DNA: TGTGCCAGCAGTTTATTTGCGTTTCGGGGGTCTAGCAATCAGCCCCAGCATTTT
CDR3 protein: CASSLFAFRGSSNQPQHF
J gene: TRBJ1-5
V gene: TRBV28
D gene: -

CDR3 DNA: TGTGCCCACGGAGGCATCTCCTACGAGCAGTACTTC
CDR3 protein: CAHGGISYEQYF
J gene: TRBJ2-7
V gene: TRBV30
D gene: -

CDR3 DNA: TGTGCCAGCAGTTTATCGTGGCAGGTGAGCCCCTACGAGCAGTACTTC
CDR3 protein: CASSLSWQVSPYEQYF
J gene: TRBJ2-7
V gene: TRBV27
D gene: -

CDR3 DNA: TGTGCCAGCAGTGGAAGCCGTGCCGGGGCCAACGTCCTGACTTTC
CDR3 protein: CASSGSRAGANVLTF
J gene: TRBJ2-6
V gene: TRBV6-1
D gene: -

CDR3 DNA: TGTGCCAGCAGGCCTCTGGGGGGGGCCAAAAACATTCAGTACTTC
CDR3 protein: CASRPLGGAKNIQYF
J gene: TRBJ2-4
V gene: TRBV6-5
D gene: TRBD2

CDR3 DNA: TGTGCCAGCAGTTACAGGGGCCGCACTGAAGCTTTCTTT
CDR3 protein: CASSYRGRTEAFF
J gene: TRBJ1-1
V gene: TRBV6-5
D gene: -

CDR3 DNA: TGCGCCAGCGGGGGGACGGACTATGGCTACACCTTC
CDR3 protein: CASGGTDYGYTF
J gene: TRBJ1-2
V gene: TRBV5-1
D gene: -

CDR3 DNA: TGTGCCAGCAGTTCGGACAGAAGTGGCACAGATACGCAGTATTTT
CDR3 protein: CASSSDRSGTDTQYF
J gene: TRBJ2-3
V gene: TRBV27
D gene: -

CDR3 DNA: TGTGCCAGCAGCTGGAGCGGACAGGGGGTTAATCAGCCCCAGCATTTT
CDR3 protein: CASSWSGQGVNQPQHF
J gene: TRBJ1-5
V gene: TRBV11-3
D gene: TRBD1

CDR3 DNA: TGCGCCAGCAGATCCACTAGCGGGAGAAGCTCCTACGAGCAGTGCTTC
CDR3 protein: CASRSTSGRSSYEQCF
J gene: TRBJ2-7
V gene: TRBV5-1
D gene: TRBD2

CDR3 DNA: TGTGCCAGCAGCCCCCTCACCGGCCAAGAGACCCAGTACTTC
CDR3 protein: CASSPLTGQETQYF
J gene: TRBJ2-5
V gene: TRBV6-1
D gene: -

CDR3 DNA: TGTGCCAGCGTGGGCACTTACTACGAGCAGTACTTC
CDR3 protein: CASVGTYYEQYF
J gene: TRBJ2-7
V gene: TRBV27
D gene: -